These T cell receptor beta chains were read from a single sample in a study of blood T cell repertoires in COVID-19. Profiled with immunoSEQ multiplex PCR; TCRdb holds only in-frame clones, not every one. The sample includes about 210,000 clones, 80% to 90% of them seen just once. Input material: PBMCs or T cells enriched from blood (not recorded which). The receptors stem from a man aged 35 to 55 who had recovered from COVID-19. The CDR3 runs from the conserved cysteine through the conserved F or W. A D gene is named only where the DNA matches it firmly.

D gene	V gene	J gene	CDR3 protein
TRBD1	TRBV11-2	TRBJ2-1	CASAELTGNEQFF
NA	TRBV5-1	TRBJ1-2	CASGAGGLYGYTF
NA	TRBV6-5	TRBJ2-5	CASSGEMETQYF
NA	TRBV2	TRBJ1-6	CASSAGGPIYNSPLHF
NA	TRBV6-5	TRBJ1-2	CASSYHGGVDGYTF
TRBD1	TRBV30	TRBJ1-1	CAWSRNRGRNTEAFF
TRBD1	TRBV29-1	TRBJ2-7	CSVVDLGTGNYEQYF
NA	TRBV6-5	TRBJ1-2	CASSRDTSNYGYTF
TRBD1	TRBV2	TRBJ1-5	CASRSGTGGRSQPQHF
NA	TRBV19	TRBJ1-4	CASAGGGSTTTNEKLFF
TRBD1	TRBV30	TRBJ1-6	CAWSLGQTNSPLHF
NA	TRBV4-1	TRBJ1-3	CASSQDGGNTIYF
TRBD1	TRBV2	TRBJ2-7	CASARDRGAYEQYF
NA	TRBV6-6	TRBJ1-2	CASSRPDTKGDYGYTF
TRBD1	TRBV3-1/TRBV3-2	TRBJ1-1	CASSLRRGYLAFF
TRBD1	TRBV18	TRBJ2-2	CASSPFQGAAAGELFF
NA	TRBV10-3	TRBJ1-1	CAISESEGVYTEAFF
NA	TRBV29-1	TRBJ1-4	CSVVQGEDEKLFF
NA	TRBV2	TRBJ2-2	CASRAGLNTGELFF
NA	TRBV20-1	TRBJ2-7	CSSSQLGEQYF
TRBD2	TRBV19	TRBJ2-2	CASSGDYLNTGELFF
TRBD1	TRBV9	TRBJ2-7	CASSARDSPYEQYF
NA	TRBV30	TRBJ2-1	CAWRGTGAYNEQFF
NA	TRBV6-5	TRBJ2-5	CAIWAETQYF
TRBD1	TRBV11-2	TRBJ2-7	CASSFSIPGTASSYEQYF
TRBD1	TRBV29-1	TRBJ1-4	CSAMTGGATNEKLFF
TRBD1	TRBV2	TRBJ1-2	CASDRGARRGYTF
TRBD2	TRBV18	TRBJ2-2	CASSAQLREKSGELFF
NA	TRBV9	TRBJ1-2	CASSAKRFYGYTF
TRBD1	TRBV18	TRBJ1-5	CASSPYNDRVVNQPQHF
NA	TRBV7-9	TRBJ1-2	CASSPGGAPGYTF
NA	TRBV30	TRBJ1-3	CAFYRDGGNTIYF
TRBD1	TRBV11-2	TRBJ1-5	CASSPTGVQPQHF
TRBD1	TRBV9	TRBJ1-1	CASSRTGPNTEAFF
NA	TRBV19	TRBJ2-1	CASSIPGAHEQFF
TRBD1	TRBV18	TRBJ2-1	CASSPAGDRGNEQFF
NA	TRBV12-3/TRBV12-4	TRBJ1-1	CASSYRGDTEAFF
NA	TRBV6-5	TRBJ1-6	CASSYSTGDSPLHF
TRBD1	TRBV5-5	TRBJ1-4	CASSGGTGLNEKLFF
TRBD2	TRBV3-1/TRBV3-2	TRBJ2-5	CASRESGAEETQYF
NA	TRBV29-1	TRBJ2-1	CGAGGTYEQFF
TRBD2	TRBV4-1	TRBJ2-3	CASSPLAGTTDTQYF
TRBD1	TRBV11-2	TRBJ1-4	CASSSAQGGEKLFF
NA	TRBV27	TRBJ1-2	CASRAGPNYGYTF
TRBD1	TRBV7-9	TRBJ1-3	CASSFVSGQGAPSGNTIYF
NA	TRBV12-3/TRBV12-4	TRBJ1-5	CASSFGGDQPQHF
TRBD1	TRBV18	TRBJ1-1	CASSPLSRGQGDTEAFF
NA	TRBV14	TRBJ1-2	CASSNKEVGYGYTF
NA	TRBV6-2/TRBV6-3	TRBJ2-7	CASSLADSYEQYF